These T cell receptor beta chains were read from a single sample in a study of blood T cell repertoires in COVID-19. Libraries were prepared by immunoSEQ multiplex PCR; TCRdb keeps only in-frame clonotypes and omits some of them. The table includes roughly 320,000 clones, under 90% detected once. Sequenced: peripheral blood. The receptors stem from a woman aged 30 to 39 with COVID-19, enrolled during active disease. Both conserved end residues are part of each CDR3. The order of the fields is J gene, V gene, clone size, D gene, CDR3 length, CDR3 protein, CDR3 DNA. A D gene is named only where the DNA matches it firmly. Size values are once, few and many counts, or a class for expanded clones, and some rows have none.

>TRBJ1-2|TRBV6-5|.|.|13
CASSYADNYGYTF
TGTGCCAGCAGTTACGCGGATAACTATGGCTACACCTTC
>TRBJ2-2|TRBV11-2|.|TRBD1|15
CASRLGGEGTGELFF
TGTGCCAGCAGACTAGGGGGCGAAGGCACCGGGGAGCTGTTTTTT
>TRBJ2-3|TRBV7-6|few|TRBD1|15
CASKTGGAGTDTQYF
TGTGCCAGCAAGACAGGGGGCGCGGGCACAGATACGCAGTATTTT
>TRBJ1-1|TRBV4-1|.|TRBD1|16
CASSRGQGLPGTEAFF
TGCGCCAGCAGCCGAGGACAGGGCCTCCCTGGTACTGAAGCTTTCTTT
>TRBJ2-2|TRBV10-2|.|TRBD1|16
CASRIAGGSNTGELFF
TGCGCCAGCAGAATTGCAGGGGGCAGTAACACCGGGGAGCTGTTTTTT
>TRBJ1-4|TRBV11-2|.|TRBD1|17
CASSPRDRGLTNEKLFF
TGTGCCAGCAGCCCCCGGGACAGGGGGCTTACTAATGAAAAACTGTTTTTT
>TRBJ2-5|TRBV5-8|.|.|16
CASSPGDRNYQETQYF
TGTGCCAGCAGCCCGGGGGACAGAAACTACCAAGAGACCCAGTACTTC
>TRBJ1-6|TRBV6-1|.|.|16
CASSEAGMIGGSPLHF
TGTGCCAGCAGTGAAGCTGGAATGATTGGGGGCTCACCCCTCCACTTT
>TRBJ2-1|TRBV12-3/TRBV12-4|.|.|12
CASRTADNEQFF
TGTGCCAGCAGGACAGCCGACAATGAGCAGTTCTTC
>TRBJ1-2|TRBV30|.|TRBD1|14
CAWSWGQGGYGYTF
TGTGCCTGGAGCTGGGGACAGGGAGGCTATGGCTACACCTTC
>TRBJ2-4|TRBV6-6|.|TRBD2|16
CASSYSTSGAGNIQYF
TGTGCCAGCAGTTACTCGACTAGCGGGGCGGGGAACATTCAGTACTTC
>TRBJ1-1|TRBV7-8|.|TRBD1|14
CATRDREGRTEAFF
TGTGCCACCCGGGACAGGGAAGGGCGCACTGAAGCTTTCTTT
>TRBJ1-5|TRBV24-1|.|.|14
CATSPPGKRQPQHF
TGTGCCACCAGCCCCCCGGGGAAGCGCCAGCCCCAGCATTTT
>TRBJ1-5|TRBV28|once|.|17
CASSSLGGDYSNQPQHF
TGTGCCAGCAGCTCCCTTGGGGGGGATTATAGCAATCAGCCCCAGCATTTT
>TRBJ1-1|TRBV7-9|.|.|14
CASSTSGRNTEAFF
TGTGCCAGCAGCACATCCGGGAGGAACACTGAAGCTTTCTTT
>TRBJ2-2|TRBV14|.|TRBD2|22
CASSPMFHRKPGLAVNTGELFF
TGTGCCAGCAGCCCCATGTTTCATCGCAAACCGGGACTAGCGGTTAACACCGGGGAGCTGTTTTTT
>TRBJ1-1|TRBV5-1|.|.|15
CASSLSAALNTEAFF
TGCGCCAGCAGCTTGAGCGCAGCCTTGAACACTGAAGCTTTCTTT
>TRBJ1-2|TRBV4-3|.|TRBD1|15
CASSQDHRGRGGYTF
TGCGCCAGCAGCCAAGATCACAGGGGGCGCGGTGGCTACACCTTC
>TRBJ2-5|TRBV5-1|.|TRBD1|14
CASTRQGTEETQYF
TGCGCCAGCACCCGACAGGGAACCGAAGAGACCCAGTACTTC
>TRBJ1-6|TRBV28|.|.|12
CASSPPGQGLHF
TGTGCCAGCAGTCCTCCGGGACAAGGGCTCCACTTT
>TRBJ2-2|TRBV28|.|TRBD2|15
CASSSLDNGRFGLFF
TGTGCCAGCAGTTCGCTAGATAACGGGAGGTTCGGGCTGTTTTTT
>TRBJ2-3|TRBV28|.|.|14
CASSYDFGTDTQYF
TGTGCCAGCAGTTACGACTTCGGCACAGATACGCAGTATTTT
>TRBJ1-1|TRBV11-2|.|.|16
CASSTTGFSIWAEAFF
TGTGCCAGCAGCACGACAGGTTTTAGTATTTGGGCTGAAGCTTTCTTT
>TRBJ2-7|TRBV28|.|.|17
CASSSQIVRRQGGEQYF
TGTGCCAGCAGTTCCCAAATCGTTCGGAGGCAGGGGGGCGAGCAGTACTTC
>TRBJ1-2|TRBV6-5|.|TRBD1|13
CASNPTGNYGYTF
TGTGCCAGCAACCCGACAGGGAACTATGGCTACACCTTC
>TRBJ1-1|TRBV14|few|.|16
CASSQASVQGLARAFF
TGTGCCAGCAGCCAAGCCTCTGTTCAGGGGCTGGCTAGGGCTTTCTTT